This T cell receptor (beta chain) was identified in a study of cytotoxic CD8 clonotypes in ibrutinib-treated CLL. Using immunoSEQ multiplex PCR, the repertoire was profiled, and TCRdb retains in-frame clones only, with some absent. The sample yields approximately 92,000 clones, approximately 80% seen once. There are a few counts of this clone. This CDR3 is built from 13 residues. Germline lookup yields CDR1 KGHSH and CDR2 LQKENI. V dropped 2 bases and J dropped 6 bases, with 10 bases sitting between them. The starting material was PBMCs, obtained after 24 months of ibrutinib treatment. The chain recombines TRBV18 with TRBJ1-2; a possible D gene is TRBD1 (6 bases). This clonotype was obtained from a human donor with chronic lymphocytic leukemia. CDR3 bases: TGTGCCAGCTCACCAGCGGGGGCGGATGGCTACACCTTC. Translated, it gives CASSPAGADGYTF.